The rows below give T cell receptor beta chains drawn from one sample of a study of tumor-infiltrating lymphocytes in primary liver carcinoma. TCRdb processed the multiplex PCR reads anew with MiXCR; each CDR3 protein has one entry. The sample has tens of thousands of distinct CDR3 sequences; more than 65% are singletons. Source material: liver tumor tissue from sampling region 1. The source of these receptors is a man in his forties with primary liver carcinoma and hepatitis B virus infection. CDR3s include the opening cysteine and the closing phenylalanine or tryptophan. A D gene is named only where the DNA matches it firmly. The size of a clone is reported for some rows only, either as once, few or many, or as a class for expanded clones.

j_call: TRBJ2-7; d_call: -; v_call: TRBV7-9; cdr3_length: 19; clone_size: many; cdr3_nt: TGTGCCAGCAGCCATCCCGTGGAGGGCAAAACGTTCAACCCCTACGAGCAGTACTTC; cdr3_aa: CASSHPVEGKTFNPYEQYF
j_call: TRBJ2-2; d_call: TRBD2; v_call: TRBV9; cdr3_length: 18; clone_size: -; cdr3_nt: TGTGCCAGCAGCGTAAGGGGCGGCGCAGCGGGAGTGACCGGGGAGCTGTTTTTT; cdr3_aa: CASSVRGGAAGVTGELFF
j_call: TRBJ1-1; d_call: -; v_call: TRBV2; cdr3_length: 14; clone_size: -; cdr3_nt: TGTGCCAGCAGTGACAAGTTCATGTACACTGAAGCTTTCTTT; cdr3_aa: CASSDKFMYTEAFF
j_call: TRBJ2-1; d_call: -; v_call: TRBV9; cdr3_length: 17; clone_size: once; cdr3_nt: TGTGACAGCAGCGTAGCCCAGGTTCCTAGCTCCTACAATGAGCAGTTCTTC; cdr3_aa: CDSSVAQVPSSYNEQFF
j_call: TRBJ1-2; d_call: -; v_call: TRBV28; cdr3_length: 12; clone_size: many; cdr3_nt: TGTGCCAGCAGCTCCCAGGGGACTGGTTACACCTTC; cdr3_aa: CASSSQGTGYTF
j_call: TRBJ2-6; d_call: -; v_call: TRBV5-1; cdr3_length: 18; clone_size: -; cdr3_nt: TGCGCCAGCAGCTCGGAGGTAGTGGGCGTAGGAAGGACCAACGTCCTGACTTTC; cdr3_aa: CASSSEVVGVGRTNVLTF
j_call: TRBJ1-3; d_call: TRBD1; v_call: TRBV11-2; cdr3_length: 16; clone_size: -; cdr3_nt: TGTGCCAGCAGTATCGGACAGGACAGCCCTGGAAACACCATATATTTT; cdr3_aa: CASSIGQDSPGNTIYF
j_call: TRBJ2-5; d_call: -; v_call: TRBV20-1; cdr3_length: 12; clone_size: few; cdr3_nt: TGCAGTGCTTCTCCAGAGGAGGAGACCCAGTACTTC; cdr3_aa: CSASPEEETQYF
j_call: TRBJ2-7; d_call: TRBD2; v_call: TRBV6-1; cdr3_length: 15; clone_size: once; cdr3_nt: TGTGCCAGCAGTGAGAGGACTAGCGGTACCTACGAGCAGTACTTC; cdr3_aa: CASSERTSGTYEQYF
j_call: TRBJ2-3; d_call: -; v_call: TRBV28; cdr3_length: 18; clone_size: few; cdr3_nt: TGTGCCAGCAGTTTAGATAAAGGGGGGCGCGGGTTTACAGATACGCAGTATTTT; cdr3_aa: CASSLDKGGRGFTDTQYF
j_call: TRBJ1-1; d_call: -; v_call: TRBV12-3/TRBV12-4; cdr3_length: 13; clone_size: -; cdr3_nt: TGTGCCATCAGTCCCCGGGACAAAAGTGAAGCTTTCTTT; cdr3_aa: CAISPRDKSEAFF
j_call: TRBJ2-3; d_call: -; v_call: TRBV5-5; cdr3_length: 15; clone_size: -; cdr3_nt: TGTGCCAGCAGCTATCTGGACAGAAACACAGATACGCGGTATTTT; cdr3_aa: CASSYLDRNTDTRYF
j_call: TRBJ2-3; d_call: -; v_call: TRBV11-2; cdr3_length: 14; clone_size: few; cdr3_nt: TGTGCCAGTAGCCCTGGCTCCCCGTTAGATACGCAGTATTTT; cdr3_aa: CASSPGSPLDTQYF
j_call: TRBJ2-7; d_call: -; v_call: TRBV12-3/TRBV12-4; cdr3_length: 14; clone_size: many; cdr3_nt: TGTGCCAGCAGTACCATGCTGAGGGGGAAGGAGCAGTACTTC; cdr3_aa: CASSTMLRGKEQYF
j_call: TRBJ1-5; d_call: -; v_call: TRBV6-5; cdr3_length: 15; clone_size: -; cdr3_nt: TGTGCCAGTAGTTACTCGATTGTATCCAATCAGCCCAAGCATTTT; cdr3_aa: CASSYSIVSNQPKHF
j_call: TRBJ2-1; d_call: TRBD2; v_call: TRBV12-3/TRBV12-4; cdr3_length: 15; clone_size: many; cdr3_nt: TGTGCCAGCTCCCTTAGGGCGGGGGGTCAGGATGAGCAGTTCTTC; cdr3_aa: CASSLRAGGQDEQFF
j_call: TRBJ2-5; d_call: TRBD2; v_call: TRBV10-3; cdr3_length: 13; clone_size: -; cdr3_nt: TGTGTCATCAGTGACGAGGGGCGGGAGACCCAGCACTTC; cdr3_aa: CVISDEGRETQHF
j_call: TRBJ2-5; d_call: -; v_call: TRBV29-1; cdr3_length: 11; clone_size: -; cdr3_nt: TGCAGTGGTGAGGGGAGAGAGACCCAGTACTTC; cdr3_aa: CSGEGRETQYF
j_call: TRBJ2-2; d_call: TRBD1; v_call: TRBV29-1; cdr3_length: 13; clone_size: many; cdr3_nt: TGCAGCGTTTGGGACAGCAACACCGGGGAGCTGTTTTTT; cdr3_aa: CSVWDSNTGELFF
j_call: TRBJ2-1; d_call: -; v_call: TRBV29-1; cdr3_length: 13; clone_size: -; cdr3_nt: TGCAGCATTGACGGGAAGTCCCACAGAGAGCAATTCTTC; cdr3_aa: CSIDGKSHREQFF
j_call: TRBJ2-1; d_call: -; v_call: TRBV7-3; cdr3_length: 14; clone_size: -; cdr3_nt: TGTGCCAGCAGCTTAACGCCGATGTCGGGTGAGCAGTTCTTC; cdr3_aa: CASSLTPMSGEQFF
j_call: TRBJ2-6; d_call: -; v_call: TRBV11-2; cdr3_length: 16; clone_size: large; cdr3_nt: TGTGCCAGCAGCTTATCGCGGGGAAGAGGGGCCAACGTCCTGACTTTC; cdr3_aa: CASSLSRGRGANVLTF
j_call: TRBJ2-5; d_call: -; v_call: TRBV6-2/TRBV6-3; cdr3_length: 13; clone_size: -; cdr3_nt: TGTGCCAGCAGCTACGACGCCCATGAGACCCAGTACTTC; cdr3_aa: CASSYDAHETQYF
j_call: TRBJ2-1; d_call: -; v_call: TRBV11-2; cdr3_length: 13; clone_size: -; cdr3_nt: TGTGCCAGCAGGGATAGCTCATACAATGAACAGTTCTTC; cdr3_aa: CASRDSSYNEQFF
j_call: TRBJ1-2; d_call: -; v_call: TRBV18; cdr3_length: 15; clone_size: -; cdr3_nt: TGTGCCAGCTCACCCCCCGAAGCCGAGGGATATGGCAACACCTTC; cdr3_aa: CASSPPEAEGYGNTF
j_call: TRBJ2-5; d_call: -; v_call: TRBV5-1; cdr3_length: 15; clone_size: -; cdr3_nt: TGCGCCTGCAGCTTGGCCTATGTAGGGGTGGAGACCCAGTGCTTC; cdr3_aa: CACSLAYVGVETQCF
j_call: TRBJ2-7; d_call: -; v_call: TRBV29-1; cdr3_length: 12; clone_size: many; cdr3_nt: TGCAGCGTTGTACCCACGGAGGGCGAGCAGTACTTC; cdr3_aa: CSVVPTEGEQYF
j_call: TRBJ1-5; d_call: -; v_call: TRBV28; cdr3_length: 13; clone_size: -; cdr3_nt: TGTGCCAGCAGAGAAGGGTTAGATCAGCCCCAGCATTTT; cdr3_aa: CASREGLDQPQHF
j_call: TRBJ2-1; d_call: -; v_call: TRBV29-1; cdr3_length: 12; clone_size: -; cdr3_nt: TGCAGCGTTGATCAGGGATCCGACGAGCAGTTCTTC; cdr3_aa: CSVDQGSDEQFF
j_call: TRBJ2-2; d_call: -; v_call: TRBV5-4; cdr3_length: 16; clone_size: few; cdr3_nt: TGTGCCAGCAGCCCAGGGACCTCCGTGGGCACCGGGGAGCTGTTTTTT; cdr3_aa: CASSPGTSVGTGELFF
j_call: TRBJ2-5; d_call: -; v_call: TRBV29-1; cdr3_length: 12; clone_size: -; cdr3_nt: TGCAGCGTTGAAGGACACGGTGAGACCCAGTACTTC; cdr3_aa: CSVEGHGETQYF
j_call: TRBJ1-6; d_call: -; v_call: TRBV6-1; cdr3_length: 16; clone_size: few; cdr3_nt: TGTGCCAGCAGTCTCCGACTGATTGTTAGTAATTCACCCCTCCACTTT; cdr3_aa: CASSLRLIVSNSPLHF
j_call: TRBJ2-7; d_call: TRBD2; v_call: TRBV6-5; cdr3_length: 15; clone_size: -; cdr3_nt: TGTGCCAGGAGCCATGTACTAGCGGCGTCCTACGATCAGTACTTC; cdr3_aa: CARSHVLAASYDQYF
j_call: TRBJ2-3; d_call: TRBD1; v_call: TRBV6-1; cdr3_length: 12; clone_size: -; cdr3_nt: TGTGCCAGCTTGACAGGGGGCGATACGCAGTATTTT; cdr3_aa: CASLTGGDTQYF
j_call: TRBJ2-1; d_call: TRBD2; v_call: TRBV29-1; cdr3_length: 14; clone_size: -; cdr3_nt: TGCAGCTTTGATGAGTCTAGCGGGATGGATGAGCAGTTCTTC; cdr3_aa: CSFDESSGMDEQFF
j_call: TRBJ2-7; d_call: TRBD1; v_call: TRBV12-3/TRBV12-4; cdr3_length: 13; clone_size: once; cdr3_nt: TGTGGCAGCAGACTGGGACAGTCCTACGAGCAATACTTT; cdr3_aa: CGSRLGQSYEQYF
j_call: TRBJ2-2; d_call: -; v_call: TRBV6-1; cdr3_length: 14; clone_size: once; cdr3_nt: TGTGCCGTAAAAGGGCCAGGGAACACCGGGGAGCTGTTTTTT; cdr3_aa: CAVKGPGNTGELFF
j_call: TRBJ1-5; d_call: -; v_call: TRBV4-1; cdr3_length: 14; clone_size: -; cdr3_nt: TGCGCCAACAGCTCCTCATTAAGCAACCAGCCCCAGCATTTT; cdr3_aa: CANSSSLSNQPQHF
j_call: TRBJ2-5; d_call: -; v_call: TRBV7-9; cdr3_length: 12; clone_size: -; cdr3_nt: TGTGTCAGCAGCTTAGGTCAAGAGACCCAGTACTTC; cdr3_aa: CVSSLGQETQYF
j_call: TRBJ2-7; d_call: TRBD2; v_call: TRBV6-5; cdr3_length: 18; clone_size: -; cdr3_nt: TGTGCCAGCAGTTACTTGAGGCTAGCGGGAGGGCCATCGAATGAGCAGTACTTC; cdr3_aa: CASSYLRLAGGPSNEQYF
j_call: TRBJ2-4; d_call: TRBD2; v_call: TRBV6-5; cdr3_length: 16; clone_size: -; cdr3_nt: TGTCCCGGCAGAGCACTAGCGGGGTTAGCCAAAAACATTCAGTACTTC; cdr3_aa: CPGRALAGLAKNIQYF
j_call: TRBJ2-7; d_call: TRBD2; v_call: TRBV11-2; cdr3_length: 18; clone_size: -; cdr3_nt: TGTGCCAGCAGCTTATCCGTTGGACTAGCGGGAGTGGGGTACGAGCGGTGCTTC; cdr3_aa: CASSLSVGLAGVGYERCF